This T cell receptor beta chain was recovered during a study of blood T cells in healthy people across ages. A second PCR of 7 to 11 cycles used a sample-barcoded 5' primer and a J-beta primer mix. TCRdb ran MiXCR on the 5' RACE reads and lists one entry per CDR3 protein. Of around 870,000 distinct CDR3 sequences in the sample, under 35% are singletons; the top ten hold roughly 17%. V gave up 5 bases and J gave up 4 bases, with 19 bases separating them. From germline, CDR1 is SGDLS and CDR2 YYNGEE. The CDR3 sequence is 15 residues long. Each of the donors had approximately 10 milliliters of peripheral blood drawn into EDTA-treated Vacutainer tubes. This clonotype has ten or more counts. Its specificity is unknown. General observations from the study: There were more naive CD4+ cells and higher diversity in long-lived donors than in aged donors. Older age coincided with a roughly linear decline in TCR beta diversity per million T cells.

The sample comprised blood. J is TRBJ2-7 and V is TRBV9; D gene uncertain. The sequence was obtained from an elderly woman in good health. The CDR3 reads CASSMQADFGYEQYF. Here the CDR3 DNA reads TGTGCCAGCAGTATGCAGGCAGATTTCGGTTACGAGCAGTACTTC.